This section outlines one T cell receptor (beta chain) sequence together with its context. How the authors handled the data: Amplification of reference gene primers was used by the study to estimate nucleated cell counts. Produced via immunoSEQ multiplex PCR; TCRdb's table is partial and in-frame only. V, J and clone size are those of that table, while D and trimming were read from the DNA. The sample contains some 250,000 clones, approximately 83% of which appear only once. The CDR3 has 12 residues. The germline V gene encodes CDR1 MNHEY and CDR2 SVGAGI. V shed 3 bases and J shed 4 bases, with 7 bases lying between them. The data derive from a study of blood T cell repertoires in COVID-19. About the study: Both acute and convalescent COVID-19 samples were obtained from the United States, Italy and Spain.

This clonotype was sampled from a woman aged 25 to 39 who had recovered from COVID-19. The V gene is TRBV6-5, the J gene TRBJ2-7; maybe TRBD1 (6 bases). The specimen sequenced was peripheral blood. The CDR3 region is CASSYTGYEQYF. CDR3 coding DNA: TGTGCCAGCAGTTATACAGGGTACGAGCAGTACTTC.